This TCR beta chain was sequenced for a study of T cells in Graves' hyperthyroidism and ophthalmopathy. The germline gives CDR1 DFQATT, CDR2 SNEGSKA (reference sequence). The V and J ends lost 4 bases and 8 bases respectively, with 14 bases between them. The CDR3 totals 12 residues. What was amplified from RNA transcripts were TCR beta CDR3 regions. The primer set for the first-round RT-PCR of the TCR CDR3 was HTBI. MiXCR, run by TCRdb on the multiplex PCR reads, gives a single entry per CDR3 protein. The data show fewer than 400,000 distinct CDR3 sequences, with about 25% seen just once and more than 60% held by the top ten. This clonotype was seen ten or more times.

The specimen was blood. This sequence was found in a man aged 50-59 years with Graves' hyperthyroidism. The genes are TRBV20-1 and TRBJ1-2; no clear D gene. CDR3 nucleotide sequence: TGCAGTGCTACTAAGTGGGCGGAGGGCTACACCTTC. It encodes CSATKWAEGYTF.